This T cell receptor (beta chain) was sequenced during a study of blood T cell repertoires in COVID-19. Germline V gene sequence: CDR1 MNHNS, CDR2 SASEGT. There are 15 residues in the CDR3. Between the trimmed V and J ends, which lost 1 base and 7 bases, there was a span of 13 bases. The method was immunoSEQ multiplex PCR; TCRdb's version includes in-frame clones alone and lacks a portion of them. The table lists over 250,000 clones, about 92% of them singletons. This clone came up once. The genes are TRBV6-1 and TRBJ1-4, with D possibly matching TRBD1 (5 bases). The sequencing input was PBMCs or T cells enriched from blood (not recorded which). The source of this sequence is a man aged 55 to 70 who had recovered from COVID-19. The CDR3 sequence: CASSEVGRVTEKLFF. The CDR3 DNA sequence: TGTGCCAGCAGTGAAGTGGGCAGGGTTACTGAAAAACTGTTTTTT.